The text below deals with one T cell receptor (beta chain). The antigen remains undetermined. V lost 7 bases, J lost 0 bases, and 13 bases lay in between. CDR3 length equals 15 residues. Germline CDR1 LGHNA, CDR2 YNFKEQ. This sample stems from a study of a mutant IDH1 vaccine in newly diagnosed glioma. On the study more broadly: Patients were started on vaccination 4-6 weeks after radiotherapy alone, or with temozolomide cycles. Earlier therapy was either radiotherapy, temozolomide, or both, and most got both.

The table came from immunoSEQ multiplex PCR; TCRdb's copy has only in-frame clones and leaves some out. The sample lists about 58,000 clones, around 80% occurring once. Study findings and constraints: Pseudoprogression seemed unlinked to shifts in top peripheral T cell clonotypes.

Indicated time point: week 5, during vaccination. In the vaccine, a single dose held 300 ug of the mutant IDH1 20-mer peptide, along with topical imiquimod. The chain has TRBV4-2 and TRBJ1-3; possible D gene TRBD1, 6 bases. The TCR originated in a woman aged 50 to 60 with glioma. The sequenced sample was PBMCs, obtained from a glioma patient whose treatment included an IDH1 peptide vaccine. CDR3 region: CASTRGGGSGNTIYF. CDR3 bases: TGTGCCAGCACCCGAGGGGGGGGCTCTGGAAACACCATATATTTT.